What follows is one TCR beta chain and its context. Antigen specificity is unknown. This sample includes further DNA sequences coding for the same CDR3. These data originate in a study of shared clonotypes between healthy human individuals. Regarding the study as a whole: Memory subsets generally showed smaller estimated richness than naive subsets did.

The authors loaded 200 ng DNA, 25,000 to 30,000 T cell genomes, into sorted-subset replicate PCRs. Assay used: immunoSEQ multiplex PCR; TCRdb lists only in-frame clones, some missing. Of 2 million or so clones in the sample, roughly 94% were seen once. The V gene's germline CDR1 is MDHEN and CDR2 SYDVKM. CDR3 length equals 14 residues. The V gene lost 4 bases and the J gene lost 3 bases, with 13 bases spanning the gap. The chain recombines TRBV28 with TRBJ2-7; D perhaps matches TRBD1 (6 bases). Sequencing was carried out using naive CD4+ T cells sorted from blood. Stated subset: CD45RA+ positively selected. This clonotype was obtained from a man between 18 and 35 years old in good health. The CDR3 spells CASSSPGQNYEQYF. The CDR3 DNA reads as TGTGCCAGCAGTTCCCCAGGACAGAACTACGAGCAGTACTTC.